This TCR beta chain was profiled in a study of cytomegalovirus exposure and HLA in healthy donors. Findings and limits, study-wide: TCR beta V- and J-gene trimming, according to a later analysis, was linked to a missense DCLRE1C variant.

It was with 60 Vbeta and 13 Jbeta primers that the PCR ran. TCRdb keeps only in-frame clones here, not all; method: immunoSEQ multiplex PCR. The sample lists 65,000 to 70,000 clones; more than 80% were seen once. The CDR3 loop spans 16 amino acids. Looked up from germline, CDR1 is SGHTA and CDR2 is FQGNSA. Trimming pared 3 bases from V and 4 bases from J, leaving 15 bases between. In the case of this clone: Its antigen is unknown.

Sequences were obtained from PBMCs. V is TRBV7-2 and J is TRBJ2-2; D unresolved. The clonotype originates from a woman younger than 45 in good health and CMV-seropositive. As DNA, the CDR3 is TGTGCCAGCAGCTTCCGTAGCTGGCCGGCCACCGGGGAGCTGTTTTTT. This gives the protein CASSFRSWPATGELFF.